The source of this TCR beta chain is a study of blood T cell repertoires in COVID-19. Repertoires were generated with immunoSEQ multiplex PCR, while TCRdb's copy carries only in-frame clones and drops some. The sample has more than 45,000 clones; approximately 83% are singletons. This CDR3 has 14 amino acids. V lost 2 bases and J lost 6, with 12 bases in between. Germline V gene data show CDR1 as KGHSH and CDR2 as LQKENI. The genes are TRBV18 and TRBJ2-3, with D tentatively TRBD1 (6 bases). This receptor was obtained from a man in his forties with acute or convalescent COVID-19. Sequencing input: peripheral blood. Here the CDR3 DNA reads TGTGCCAGCTCACCATATACAGGGTACGATACGCAGTATTTT. Protein sequence: CASSPYTGYDTQYF.